This TCR beta chain was captured by sequencing in a study of T-cell memory formation after mild COVID-19. TCRdb independently ran MiXCR on the 5' RACE reads; one entry per CDR3 protein. The data hold about 180,000 distinct CDR3 sequences, with less than 20% observed a single time. Study-level points and caveats: CD4+ contracting clones were mainly CM and EM; CD8+ ones, EMRA. A second wave expanding day 15 to 37 was CD4+-biased; contracting clones were balanced. Confirmation was lacking for SARS-CoV-2 specificity of second-wave clones that peaked on day 37.

Concerning this clonotype: The antigen remains unidentified.

CDR3 length equals 15 residues. Source material: PBMCs or a T cell subset sorted from them (not recorded which). V is TRBV12-2 and J is TRBJ1-1. TRBV12-2 is labeled a pseudogene. The source is a man younger than 35 who had mild COVID-19 (a few samples of this study predate the infection). Cell type and time point are not known. CDR3 sequence: CASRLITLVVTEAFF. In DNA, the CDR3 is TGTGCAAGTCGCTTAATTACGTTGGTGGTCACTGAAGCTTTCTTT.